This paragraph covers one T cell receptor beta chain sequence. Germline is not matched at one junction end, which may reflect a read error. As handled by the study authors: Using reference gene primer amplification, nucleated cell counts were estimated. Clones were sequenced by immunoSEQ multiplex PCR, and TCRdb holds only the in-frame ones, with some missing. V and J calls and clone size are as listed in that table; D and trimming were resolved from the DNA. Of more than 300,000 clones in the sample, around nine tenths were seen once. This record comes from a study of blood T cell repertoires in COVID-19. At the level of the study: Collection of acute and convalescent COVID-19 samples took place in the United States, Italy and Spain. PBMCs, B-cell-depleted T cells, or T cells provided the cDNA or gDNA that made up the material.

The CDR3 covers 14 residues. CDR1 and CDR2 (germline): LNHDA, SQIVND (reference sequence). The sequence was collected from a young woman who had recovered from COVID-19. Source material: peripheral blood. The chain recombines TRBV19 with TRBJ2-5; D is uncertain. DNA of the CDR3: TGTGCCAGTAGCGGCGGTGCCGGTCTAACGGCCGGCAACTTC. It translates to CASSGGAGLTAGNF.